This TCR beta chain stems from a study of technical replicates of blood from several donors. Generated by immunoSEQ multiplex PCR, the TCRdb table keeps only in-frame clones and is missing some. The sample carries 65,000 to 80,000 clones, around 94% recorded once. J gave up 3 bases and V 3 bases, and 7 bases lay outside the gene matches. The CDR3 runs 15 residues. Per the germline V gene, CDR1 is LNHDA and CDR2 is SQIVND (reference sequence). Sequences were obtained from T cells isolated from PBMCs. The gene calls are TRBV19 and TRBJ1-1, with 7 bases fitting TRBD1. The TCR was taken from a human donor in good health. This chain's CDR3 is CASSMGDREDTEAFF. The CDR3 DNA reads as TGTGCCAGTAGTATGGGAGACAGGGAGGACACTGAAGCTTTCTTT.